This TCR beta chain was identified during a study of blood T cell repertoires in COVID-19. The repertoire was sequenced with immunoSEQ multiplex PCR; TCRdb's copy has only in-frame clones and lacks some. The repertoire holds roughly 250,000 clones, with under 95% as singletons. The CDR3 contains 15 residues. The ends lost 3 bases at V and 5 bases at J; junction bases unmatched: 7. Per the germline V gene, CDR1 is SGHNT and CDR2 is YYREEE (reference sequence). The specimen sequenced was PBMCs or T cells enriched from blood (not recorded which). The chain employs TRBV5-4 and TRBJ1-1; TRBD1 aligns across 10 bases. The TCR originated in a woman between 18 and 29 years old who had recovered from COVID-19. CDR3 residues: CASSSLGQGGTEAFF. In nucleotides, the CDR3 is TGTGCCAGCAGCTCTCTAGGACAGGGGGGAACTGAAGCTTTCTTT.